The 3 T cell receptor beta chains below all came from one sample that was sequenced in a study of T-cell memory formation after mild COVID-19. TCRdb analysed the 5' RACE reads with MiXCR anew, one entry per CDR3 protein. Of about 400,000 distinct CDR3 sequences listed, approximately 15% are singletons. The sequenced sample was PBMCs or a T cell subset sorted from them (not recorded which). The receptors here all came from a man younger than 35 who had mild COVID-19 (a few samples of this study predate the infection). Cell type and time point are not known.

The chain links TRBV7-3 to TRBJ1-6; D gene uncertain. Germline lookup yields CDR1 SGHTA and CDR2 FQGTGA. The CDR3 is 14 amino acids. V shed 5 bases and J shed 5 bases, with 10 bases lying between them. CDR3 sequence reads: CASSTAGDNSPLHF. In nucleotides, the CDR3 is TGTGCCAGCAGCACGGCAGGAGATAATTCACCCCTCCACTTT.

The chain recombines TRBV7-9 with TRBJ2-3; D unclear. The CDR3 runs to 15 residues. Germline V CDR1 and CDR2: SEHNR, FQNEAQ (reference sequence). Trimming cost V 4 bases and J 1 base, with 12 bases left between them. CDR3 protein: CASSSVGTGTDTQYF. The CDR3 coding sequence is TGTGCCAGCAGCTCCGTCGGTACAGGCACAGATACGCAGTATTTT.

This chain uses TRBV9 with TRBJ2-5; 7 nucleotides match TRBD2. Per the germline V gene, CDR1 is SGDLS and CDR2 is YYNGEE. CDR3 length: 15 amino acids. The J segment lost 4 bases and the V segment lost 0 bases, leaving 6 bases of the junction unmatched. CDR3 sequence reads: CASSVVGGDGETQYF. The CDR3 DNA is TGTGCCAGCAGCGTAGTGGGGGGGGATGGAGAGACCCAGTACTTC.